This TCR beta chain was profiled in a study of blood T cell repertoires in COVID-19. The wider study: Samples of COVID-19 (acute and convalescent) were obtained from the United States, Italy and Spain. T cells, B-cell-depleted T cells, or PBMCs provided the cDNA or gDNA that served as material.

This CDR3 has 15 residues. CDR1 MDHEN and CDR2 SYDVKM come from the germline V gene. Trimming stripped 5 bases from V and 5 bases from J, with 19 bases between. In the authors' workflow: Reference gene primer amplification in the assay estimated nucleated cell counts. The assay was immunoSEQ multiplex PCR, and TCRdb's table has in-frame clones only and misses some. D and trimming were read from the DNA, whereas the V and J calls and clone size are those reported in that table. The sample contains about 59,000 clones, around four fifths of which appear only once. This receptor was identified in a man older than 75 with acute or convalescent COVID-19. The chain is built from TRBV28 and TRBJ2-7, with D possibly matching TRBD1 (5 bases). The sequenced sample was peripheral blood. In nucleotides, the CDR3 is TGTGCCAGCAGTCCCCCATCCACAGGCCCTCACGAGCAGTACTTC. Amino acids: CASSPPSTGPHEQYF.